A single TCR beta chain is shown here with its context. This clone's antigen is unknown. One end of the junction fails to match germline, which may point to a read error. These data are taken from a study of OX40 agonist ivuxolimab in advanced cancers. General notes on the study: Ivuxolimab was an agonistic, fully human IgG2 monoclonal antibody directed against OX40 (CD134), a costimulatory receptor. The paper describes the monotherapy dose-escalation part (N of about 52 patients) of the phase I trial of ivuxolimab. The dose-escalation cohort was over 70% male with a mean age of 60 years, ranging from roughly 23 to 80. Prior anti-PD-1, anti-PD-L1 or anti-CTLA-4 therapy was permitted, and checkpoint inhibitors had been received by roughly two fifths of dose-escalation patients. Three dose-escalation patients achieved partial responses, one with hepatocellular carcinoma and two with cutaneous melanoma. The purpose of peripheral TCRbeta sequencing was to test whether ivuxolimab changed TCR sequence diversity and led to clonal T-cell expansion. Intravenous ivuxolimab was administered to patients every 2 weeks at six dose levels: 0.01, 0.1, 0.3, 1.5, 3 and 10 mg/kg. Of the roughly 51 dose-escalation patients, hepatocellular carcinoma was present in about 20, melanoma in some 15, renal cell carcinoma in 9 and head and neck cancer in 9.

Genomic DNA was isolated from the sorted cells so that the TCRbeta CDR3 region could be sequenced. The immunoSEQ Assay was used for sequencing of TCRbeta CDR3 regions. The table comes from immuneACCESS by way of TCRdb, which keeps in-frame sequences with V and J called. Part of the clones is missing from these tables; in studies checked, under half for an unresolved V gene and the rest for unknown reasons. The sample has roughly 38,000 clones on record, around 82% of them singletons. The ten largest clones add up to about 1.7% of the sample. Patients with autoimmune disease history or receiving systemic immunosuppression were excluded from the trial. In every dose cohort, peripheral blood was drawn for TCR sequencing at baseline, cycle 4 day 1, and cycle 7 day 1. The samples were taken from a phase I, first-in-human, multicenter, open-label dose-escalation trial of ivuxolimab. Adults with locally advanced or metastatic melanoma, renal cell carcinoma, hepatocellular carcinoma or head and neck squamous cell carcinoma were enrolled in the trial. CD4+ and CD8+ T cells were sorted separately from peripheral blood before TCR sequencing.

What the research found in general, with its limitations: The antigen specificity of the peripheral T cells that underwent clonal expansion was not determined. Low levels of normalized T-cell clonal expansion were also seen in some patients who did not respond. After ivuxolimab, expanded clones were on average more numerous among CD8+ T cells than among CD4+ T cells. At doses from 0.1 to 3.0 mg/kg, clonal expansion was seen in both CD4+ and CD8+ blood T cells between baseline and week 6. In partial responders in the 0.1-3.0 mg/kg groups, normalized peripheral clonal expansion was found to be among the lowest, especially among CD8+ T cells.

CDR1 and CDR2 are read off the germline V gene as SGHTA and FQGNSA. The CDR3, from cysteine to phenylalanine, totals 14 residues. Only the CDR3 portion is preserved as DNA: 42 bases, with reading frame beginning at the first base. The clonotype was recovered from an adult with an advanced solid tumor such as melanoma, head and neck, liver or kidney cancer. Rearrangement joined TRBV7-2 to TRBJ2-5; TRBD2 fits 9 bases in the junction. Here the sequenced sample was CD4+ or CD8+ T cells sorted from blood, taken in a trial of the OX40 agonist ivuxolimab. At the DNA level, the sequence is TGTGCCAGCAGCGTAGCGGGGGACCAAGAGACCCAGTACTTC. Its protein reads: CASSVAGDQETQYF.